The 16 T cell receptor beta chains listed next were all sequenced from one sample in a study of early T cells in non-severe SARS-CoV-2 infection. TCRdb called the 5' RACE reads again in MiXCR, with one record for every CDR3 protein. The sample records 40,000 to 55,000 distinct CDR3 sequences, roughly 9.8% being singletons. Sample: whole blood. Receptor source: an adult who was a healthcare worker with PCR-confirmed SARS-CoV-2 infection or an uninfected control (not recorded which).

This clonotype was seen many times. The V call is TRBV10-3, the J call TRBJ2-3; no reliable D call. The CDR3 is made up of 11 amino acids. Germline V gives CDR1 ENHRY, CDR2 SYGVKD. V was shortened by 3 bases and J by 4 bases, with 2 bases between the two germline ends. The CDR3 coding sequence is TGTGCCATCAGTGATCCAGATACGCAGTATTTT. The encoded protein is CAISDPDTQYF.

The chain couples TRBV5-6 to TRBJ1-1, with D uncertain. Germline-derived CDR1 and CDR2 are SGHDT and YYEEEE. Between the trimmed V and J ends, which lost 0 bases and 1 base, there was a span of 10 bases. The CDR3 runs to 15 residues. CDR3 amino acids: CASSLGGARNTEAFF. The CDR3 nucleotides are TGTGCCAGCAGCTTGGGGGGTGCAAGGAACACTGAAGCTTTCTTT.

This clonotype has a handful of counts. The chain is built from TRBV28 and TRBJ2-1, with no clear D. Trimming took off 5 bases at V and 10 bases at J, with 12 bases between the two ends. CDR1 MDHEN and CDR2 SYDVKM come from the germline V gene. There are 12 residues in the CDR3. CDR3 sequence (DNA): TGTGCCAGCAGTCCCCACAAGCAGGAGCAGTTCTTC. This translates into CASSPHKQEQFF.

This clonotype has more than one count but fewer than ten. This chain joins TRBV6-5 and TRBJ1-2, with TRBD1 identical over 7 bases. V was pared by 6 bases and J by 4 bases, with 14 bases of the junction left unmatched. There are 16 residues in the CDR3. CDR1 is MNHEY, CDR2 SVGAGI, per germline. CDR3 DNA: TGTGCCAGCAGCCCCCTCGACAGGGCCGATGGCTATGGCTACACCTTC. This translates into CASSPLDRADGYGYTF.

This clonotype was found many times. The rearrangement links TRBV20-1 to TRBJ1-2; 10 bases agree with TRBD1. Germline CDR1 reads DFQATT; CDR2 reads SNEGSKA (reference sequence). This CDR3 contains 16 residues. The V segment lost 5 bases and the J segment 1 base; nucleotides outside the gene matches: 10. The CDR3 here is CSAGRDRGRNNYGYTF. Here the CDR3 DNA reads TGCAGTGCTGGACGAGACAGGGGGCGGAATAACTATGGCTACACCTTC.

This clonotype was seen ten or more times. The chain has TRBV6-5 and TRBJ2-3, with a weak D call TRBD2 (6 bases). The CDR3 consists of 14 residues. Germline V gene sequence: CDR1 MNHEY, CDR2 SVGAGI. With 10 bases removed from V and 0 bases from J, the gap between germline ends came to 14 bases. In DNA, the CDR3 is TGTGCCACTACCGGACTATATAGCACAGATACGCAGTATTTT. It codes for CATTGLYSTDTQYF.

The J gene is TRBJ2-2, the V gene TRBV29-1; D might be TRBD2 (5 bases). Germline CDR1 is SQVTM and CDR2 is ANQGSEA. Trimming shortened V by 6 bases and J by 7 bases, and 15 bases separated the two germline ends. The CDR3 runs 13 residues. CDR3 sequence: CSVGSWRSGELFF. CDR3 nucleotide sequence: TGCAGCGTGGGGAGTTGGCGTAGCGGGGAGCTGTTTTTT.

This clonotype appeared a few times. The rearrangement links TRBV21-1 to TRBJ2-7; TRBD2 is the table's D call, not checked against the DNA. TRBV21-1 is reported as a pseudogene. CDR3 length: 15 residues. In nucleotides, the CDR3 is TGTGCCAGTTCAGAGTCCCCCGCCGACTCCTACGAGCAGTACTTC. This gives the protein CASSESPADSYEQYF.

The rearrangement uses TRBV27 and TRBJ2-1; the match to TRBD1 covers 10 bases. Per the germline V gene, CDR1 is MNHEY and CDR2 is SMNVEV (reference sequence). This CDR3 is built from 16 residues. V lost 6 bases, J lost 8 bases, and 13 bases stayed unmatched. The CDR3 nucleotides read TGTGCCAGCAGCCGAGAGTGGACAGGGGGTTTGGATGAGCAGTTCTTC. The encoded protein is CASSREWTGGLDEQFF.

This clonotype was recorded at least ten times. The rearrangement uses TRBV15 and TRBJ2-4; D not resolved. V lost 0 bases, J lost 11 bases, and 11 bases lay in between. This CDR3 spans 13 amino acids. Per the germline V gene, CDR1 is LNHNV and CDR2 is YYDKDF (reference sequence). The CDR3 coding sequence is TGTGCCACCAGCAGAGATGTCGAGACATTTCAGTACTTC. It yields the protein CATSRDVETFQYF.

The chain couples TRBV6-4 to TRBJ2-1, with 12 bases lining up with TRBD2. V was pared by 5 bases and J by 5 bases, with 4 bases of the junction left unmatched. This CDR3 has 15 amino acids. Germline V gene sequence: CDR1 MRHNA, CDR2 SNTAGT. The CDR3 reads CASSPTSGSNNEQFF. CDR3 in DNA: TGTGCCAGCAGTCCGACTAGCGGGAGTAACAATGAGCAGTTCTTC.

The sample holds many counts of this clonotype. The chain joins TRBV7-8 to TRBJ2-7; TRBD1 matches at 7 bases. The V segment lost 5 bases and the J segment 3 bases; nucleotides outside the gene matches: 7. Germline V gene lookup returns CDR1 SGHVS and CDR2 FQNEAQ. The CDR3 has 14 amino acids. The CDR3 spells CASSPQGDGYEQYF. CDR3 DNA sequence: TGTGCCAGCAGCCCGCAGGGGGACGGCTACGAGCAGTACTTC. Filled out from reference TRBV7-8 and TRBJ2-7, the complete variable domain reads GAGVSQSPRYKVAKRGQDVALRCDPISGHVSLFWYQQALGQGPEFLTYFQNEAQLDKSGLPSDRFFAERPEGSVSTLKIQRTQQEDSAVYLCASSPQGDGYEQYFGPGTRLTVT.

This clonotype has just a few counts. The chain uses TRBV3-1 and TRBJ1-2; D might be TRBD1 (5 bases). The CDR3 is 14 amino acids. CDR1 is LGHDT, CDR2 YNNKEL, per germline (reference sequence). V lost 1 base to trimming and J lost 5 bases, with 11 bases between them. CDR3 DNA: TGTGCCAGCAGCCAAGCTGGGGCGGGGTATGGCTACACCTTC. Encoded protein: CASSQAGAGYGYTF.

V gene TRBV7-9 combines with J gene TRBJ1-5; D ambiguous. The CDR3 totals 13 residues. CDR1 and CDR2 from the germline V gene are SEHNR and FQNEAQ (reference sequence). The V end was cut by 5 bases, the J end by 0 bases, with 5 bases between. The CDR3 loop reads CASSQASNQPQHF. CDR3 coding DNA: TGTGCCAGCAGCCAGGCTAGCAATCAGCCCCAGCATTTT.

The chain combines TRBV20-1 with TRBJ1-6; D gene unclear. Per germline, CDR1 DFQATT and CDR2 SNEGSKA (reference sequence). Trimming took off 5 bases at V and 0 bases at J, with 14 bases between the two ends. CDR3 size: 16 residues. The DNA for the CDR3 is TGCAGTGCTCCGAAGGGCGGGAGCTCCTATAATTCACCCCTCCACTTT. This encodes CSAPKGGSSYNSPLHF.

The V call is TRBV27, the J call TRBJ2-7, with a weak D call TRBD1 (6 bases). Trimming removed 4 bases from V and 0 bases from J, with 16 bases in between. The germline V gene encodes CDR1 MNHEY and CDR2 SMNVEV (reference sequence). The CDR3 is 16 residues long. CDR3 region: CASSSVRDKYSYEQYF. In DNA form, the CDR3 reads TGTGCCAGCAGTTCGGTACGGGACAAGTACTCCTACGAGCAGTACTTC.